A selection of T cell receptor beta chains follows, all from one sample in a study of blood T cell repertoires in COVID-19. The assay was immunoSEQ multiplex PCR, and TCRdb's table has in-frame clones only and misses some. The data show 150,000 to 200,000 clones, about three quarters seen once. Source material: peripheral blood. All receptors come from a man aged 60 to 75 with acute or convalescent COVID-19. Each CDR3 is given with its conserved first and last residue. Fields, in order: V gene, J gene, D gene, CDR3 length, clone size, CDR3 protein, CDR3 DNA. D genes are given only for firm matches. Some rows mark clone size as missing; the rest say once, few, many or name a class of expanded clone.

V gene: TRBV30
J gene: TRBJ2-2
D gene: -
CDR3 length: 15
clone size: -
CDR3 protein: CAWTSVGVNTGELFF
CDR3 DNA: TGTGCCTGGACTAGCGTTGGGGTAAACACCGGGGAGCTGTTTTTT

V gene: TRBV5-1
J gene: TRBJ2-2
D gene: TRBD1
CDR3 length: 16
clone size: -
CDR3 protein: CASSRGQGSHTGELFF
CDR3 DNA: TGCGCCAGCAGCCGCGGACAGGGGTCCCACACCGGGGAGCTGTTTTTT

V gene: TRBV3-1/TRBV3-2
J gene: TRBJ2-7
D gene: TRBD1
CDR3 length: 15
clone size: -
CDR3 protein: CASSQAGTGGNEQYF
CDR3 DNA: TGTGCCAGCAGCCAAGCCGGGACAGGGGGCAACGAGCAGTACTTC

V gene: TRBV3-1/TRBV3-2
J gene: TRBJ2-3
D gene: -
CDR3 length: 14
clone size: -
CDR3 protein: CASSQTLPSDTQYF
CDR3 DNA: TGTGCCAGCAGCCAAACCCTACCCTCGGATACGCAGTATTTT

V gene: TRBV24-1
J gene: TRBJ1-4
D gene: TRBD1
CDR3 length: 16
clone size: -
CDR3 protein: CATSDGQGGTNEKLFF
CDR3 DNA: TGTGCCACCAGTGACGGACAGGGGGGAACTAATGAAAAACTGTTTTTT

V gene: TRBV19
J gene: TRBJ2-7
D gene: -
CDR3 length: 14
clone size: -
CDR3 protein: CASSIAAGTYEQYF
CDR3 DNA: TGTGCCAGTAGTATAGCTGCCGGGACCTACGAGCAGTACTTC

V gene: TRBV13
J gene: TRBJ1-6
D gene: TRBD1
CDR3 length: 15
clone size: few
CDR3 protein: CASSLPGQGNSPLHF
CDR3 DNA: TGTGCCAGCAGCTTACCGGGACAGGGGAATTCACCCCTCCACTTT

V gene: TRBV6-5
J gene: TRBJ2-2
D gene: -
CDR3 length: 14
clone size: -
CDR3 protein: CASVSGLDTGELFF
CDR3 DNA: TGTGCCAGCGTATCCGGACTCGACACCGGGGAGCTGTTTTTT

V gene: TRBV7-3
J gene: TRBJ2-3
D gene: -
CDR3 length: 17
clone size: -
CDR3 protein: CASSANMAGVSTDTQYF
CDR3 DNA: TGTGCCAGCAGCGCGAACATGGCGGGTGTTAGCACAGATACGCAGTATTTT

V gene: TRBV5-8
J gene: TRBJ2-1
D gene: TRBD1
CDR3 length: 18
clone size: -
CDR3 protein: CASSFLPVNRGQGNEQFF
CDR3 DNA: TGTGCCAGCAGCTTTCTCCCTGTGAACAGGGGGCAGGGGAATGAGCAGTTCTTC

V gene: TRBV5-8
J gene: TRBJ2-3
D gene: -
CDR3 length: 14
clone size: -
CDR3 protein: CASSSPGGTDTQYF
CDR3 DNA: TGTGCCAGCAGCTCTCCGGGGGGCACAGATACGCAGTATTTT

V gene: TRBV5-1
J gene: TRBJ2-7
D gene: -
CDR3 length: 14
clone size: -
CDR3 protein: CASSPDRVPYEQYF
CDR3 DNA: TGCGCCAGCAGCCCCGACCGGGTTCCCTACGAGCAGTACTTC